Presented here are 21 T cell receptor beta chains from one specimen sequenced in a study of CD8+ T cells in alopecia areata. Treatment described: oral pan-JAK inhibitor, 5-10 mg twice daily. RNA was extracted and reverse transcribed into cDNA as the sequencing template. Sequencing used immunoSEQ multiplex PCR; TCRdb keeps in-frame clones, though not all of them. This sample carries about 190,000 clones, 58% of them seen once, and the ten largest clones take around 12%. The specimen comprised CD8+ T cells sorted from blood, sampled at week 24, from a patient treated with tofacitinib. These receptors were collected from a human donor with alopecia areata.

This clone is a singleton in its sample. The CDR3 is CASRSGSSYNEQFF. The DNA of the CDR3 is TGCGCCAGCAGGAGCGGTAGCTCCTACAATGAGCAGTTCTTC. V gene TRBV5-1 combines with J gene TRBJ2-1, with a weak D call TRBD2 (5 bases). The CDR3 runs 14 residues. The V gene's germline CDR1 is SGHRS and CDR2 YFSETQ. V was pared by 5 bases and J by 0 bases, with 9 bases between.

The J gene is TRBJ1-2, the V gene TRBV5-1; TRBD1 matches at 7 bases. Germline assignment: CDR1 SGHRS and CDR2 YFSETQ. V shed 0 bases, J shed 3 bases, and the junction held 8 bases outside the gene matches. The CDR3 length is 16 residues. CDR3 protein: CASSLAYRGQHYGYTF. CDR3 sequence (DNA): TGCGCCAGCAGCTTGGCCTACCGGGGACAGCACTATGGCTACACCTTC.

This clone has just a few counts. The chain carries TRBV29-1 and TRBJ2-1; the D is unclear. Trimming took 5 bases from V and 4 from J, leaving 9 bases between them. The CDR3 sequence is 12 residues long. CDR1 is SQVTM, CDR2 ANQGSEA, per germline. The CDR3 here is CSVPDTYNEQFF. As DNA, the CDR3 is TGCAGCGTTCCTGACACTTACAATGAGCAGTTCTTC.

This clone showed up just a few times. The CDR3 reads CASSPATENYGYTF. Here the CDR3 DNA reads TGTGCCAGCAGCCCTGCTACGGAAAACTATGGCTACACCTTC. The chain joins TRBV5-6 to TRBJ1-2; no clear D. This CDR3 is built from 14 residues. Trimming stripped 4 bases from V and 2 bases from J, with 12 bases between. Per the germline V gene, CDR1 is SGHDT and CDR2 is YYEEEE.

The chain's CDR3 is CASTLNFGGAVATGELFF. CDR3 DNA sequence: TGTGCCAGCACCCTCAATTTTGGGGGGGCGGTAGCTACCGGGGAGCTGTTTTTT. V and J are TRBV9 and TRBJ2-2; possible D gene TRBD2, 7 bases. CDR1 SGDLS and CDR2 YYNGEE come from the germline V gene. The CDR3 is 18 amino acids. Trimming shortened V by 6 bases and J by 5 bases, and 26 bases separated the two germline ends.

This sequence joins TRBV4-2 and TRBJ2-1; 9 bases are a match to TRBD2. Germline assignment: CDR1 LGHNA and CDR2 YNFKEQ. CDR3 length: 16 amino acids. Trimming at V came to 5 bases and at J to 4 bases, leaving 9 bases not matched to a gene. CDR3 sequence: CASSARLAEGYNEQFF. The CDR3 DNA reads TGTGCCAGCAGCGCTCGACTAGCGGAGGGATACAATGAGCAGTTCTTC.

The V gene is TRBV7-9, the J gene TRBJ1-4; 7 bases fit TRBD1. Germline values: CDR1 SEHNR, CDR2 FQNEAQ (reference sequence). The CDR3 sequence is 16 residues long. V trimming: 5 bases; J trimming: 6 bases; junction bases outside the gene matches: 12. Here the CDR3 DNA reads TGTGCCAGCAGCCTGTGGAGGGGGCGCGGGGATGAAAAACTGTTTTTT. This sequence encodes CASSLWRGRGDEKLFF. Full variable domain (outside the CDR3, taken from reference TRBV7-9 and TRBJ1-4): DTGVSQNPRHKITKRGQNVTFRCDPISEHNRLYWYRQTLGQGPEFLTYFQNEAQLEKSRLLSDRFSAERPKGSFSTLEIQRTEQGDSAMYLCASSLWRGRGDEKLFFGSGTQLSVL.

This chain joins TRBV9 and TRBJ1-1; 9 bases map to TRBD1. Unmatched junction bases numbered 2, after V lost 0 bases and J lost 8 bases. This CDR3 region has 13 residues. Germline V gene data show CDR1 as SGDLS and CDR2 as YYNGEE. CDR3 amino acids: CASSVGGQGEAFF. In nucleotides, the CDR3 is TGTGCCAGCAGCGTAGGGGGACAGGGAGAAGCTTTCTTT.

This rearrangement joins TRBV5-1 to TRBJ2-1; TRBD1 matches at 7 bases. The CDR3 has 17 residues. Germline V gives CDR1 SGHRS, CDR2 YFSETQ. Losses at the gene ends were 4 bases for V and 0 bases for J; bases not matched to a gene: 10. CDR3 protein: CASSPGGSTSSYNEQFF. Here the CDR3 DNA reads TGCGCCAGCAGCCCAGGGGGTTCAACGAGCTCCTACAATGAGCAGTTCTTC.

This clone has a handful of counts. V and J are TRBV14 and TRBJ1-6; TRBD1 might be the D (5 bases). Germline CDR1 is SGHDN and CDR2 is FVKESK. V lost 1 base and J lost 8, with 15 bases in between. This CDR3 comprises 16 residues. The CDR3 protein is CASSQGFRQQDSPLHF. For the CDR3, the DNA is TGTGCCAGCAGCCAAGGTTTTAGACAGCAGGATTCACCCCTCCACTTT.

The DNA for the CDR3 is TGTGCTAGTGGTCTCGGGGGCCCCAATGAGCAGTTCTTC. This codes for CASGLGGPNEQFF. The chain recombines TRBV12-5 with TRBJ2-1; D tentatively reads TRBD1 or TRBD2 (6 bases each). The CDR3 has 13 amino acids. V shed 5 bases and J shed 6 bases, with 11 bases lying between them. Germline V CDR1 and CDR2: LGHNT, FRNRAP.

This clone has just one count. This rearrangement joins TRBV19 to TRBJ2-2, with D tentatively TRBD1 or TRBD2 (5 bases each). The V end was cut by 7 bases, the J end by 5 bases, with 14 bases between. From germline, CDR1 is LNHDA and CDR2 SQIVND (reference sequence). The CDR3 loop spans 14 amino acids. The CDR3 reads CASTTNEGTGELFF. In DNA form, the CDR3 reads TGTGCCAGTACCACTAACGAGGGGACCGGGGAGCTGTTTTTT.

The chain's CDR3 is CSVRYSGASSYEQYF. In DNA form, the CDR3 reads TGCAGCGTTCGATATAGCGGGGCCAGCTCCTACGAGCAGTACTTC. The chain combines TRBV29-1 with TRBJ2-7; 8 bases align to TRBD2. CDR3 length: 15 amino acids. Trimming removed 5 bases from V and 0 bases from J; junction bases left unmatched: 9. Germline loops: CDR1 SQVTM, CDR2 ANQGSEA.

This chain uses TRBV29-1 with TRBJ1-1, with unresolved D. The germline gives CDR1 SQVTM, CDR2 ANQGSEA. V lost 7 bases, J lost 8 bases, and 11 bases lay in between. The CDR3 has 10 residues. CDR3 residues: CSGVWQEAFF. For the CDR3, the DNA is TGCAGCGGTGTATGGCAGGAAGCTTTCTTT.

V is TRBV4-1 and J is TRBJ1-1; no clear D gene. Germline CDR1 is MGHRA and CDR2 is YSYEKL. CDR3 length equals 14 residues. V was shortened by 1 base and J by 3 bases, with 9 bases between the two germline ends. The CDR3 protein is CASSQGQWDTEAFF. The CDR3, as DNA: TGCGCCAGCAGCCAAGGGCAATGGGACACTGAAGCTTTCTTT.

This clone was counted a few times. This chain links TRBV19 with TRBJ2-2; possibly TRBD2 for D (7 bases). CDR1 and CDR2 (germline): LNHDA, SQIVND (reference sequence). The CDR3 length is 16 residues. The V and J ends lost 5 bases and 7 bases respectively, with 20 bases between them. The chain's CDR3 is CASSVPWRGQFGELFF. In DNA, the CDR3 is TGTGCCAGTAGTGTTCCGTGGCGGGGGCAATTCGGGGAGCTGTTTTTT. The full variable domain, with the rest looked up from reference TRBV19 and TRBJ2-2, is DGGITQSPKYLFRKEGQNVTLSCEQNLNHDAMYWYRQDPGQGLRLIYYSQIVNDFQKGDIAEGYSVSREKKESFPLTVTSAQKNPTAFYLCASSVPWRGQFGELFFGEGSRLTVL.

The V gene is TRBV2, the J gene TRBJ1-2; 7 positions agree with TRBD1. The germline V gene encodes CDR1 SNHLY and CDR2 FYNNEI. J gave up 10 bases and V 6 bases, and 14 bases lay outside the gene matches. The CDR3 runs to 14 residues. CDR3 loop: CASSPGRDSVVYTF. As DNA, the CDR3 is TGTGCCAGCAGCCCCGGTCGGGACAGTGTGGTCTACACCTTC.

J is TRBJ1-4 and V is TRBV2, with D hard to call. This CDR3 region has 15 residues. The V and J ends lost 2 bases and 4 bases respectively, with 11 bases between them. The germline V gene encodes CDR1 SNHLY and CDR2 FYNNEI. This CDR3 reads CASSESGLLNEKLFF. CDR3 coding DNA: TGTGCCAGCAGTGAATCTGGGCTTCTTAATGAAAAACTGTTTTTT.

The gene calls are TRBV5-1 and TRBJ2-7, with a possible D match to TRBD1 (6 bases). In germline, CDR1 is SGHRS, CDR2 YFSETQ. V was trimmed by 2 bases and J by 7 bases, leaving 19 bases between them. The CDR3 sequence is 15 residues long. CDR3 protein: CASSFSTGPLAEQYF. The CDR3 nucleotides read TGCGCCAGCAGCTTCTCGACAGGCCCCCTGGCTGAGCAGTACTTC.

The V call is TRBV7-2, the J call TRBJ2-7; TRBD1 is a possible D gene (6 bases). From germline, CDR1 is SGHTA and CDR2 FQGNSA. This CDR3 comprises 14 residues. Trimming shortened V by 6 bases and J by 2 bases, and 14 bases separated the two germline ends. The CDR3 nucleotides read TGTGCCAGCAGATCCTCGGACAGACCCTACGAGCAGTACTTC. Amino acid sequence: CASRSSDRPYEQYF.

The table lists this clone with a few counts. This chain connects TRBV5-4 to TRBJ2-2, with D perhaps assigned TRBD1 or TRBD2 (6 bases each). V was cut by 4 bases and J by 3 bases, with 7 bases left in between. This CDR3 comprises 13 residues. Germline V gene lookup returns CDR1 SGHNT and CDR2 YYREEE (reference sequence). CDR3 protein: CASSGGHTGELFF. The CDR3, as DNA: TGTGCCAGCAGCGGGGGGCACACCGGGGAGCTGTTTTTT.